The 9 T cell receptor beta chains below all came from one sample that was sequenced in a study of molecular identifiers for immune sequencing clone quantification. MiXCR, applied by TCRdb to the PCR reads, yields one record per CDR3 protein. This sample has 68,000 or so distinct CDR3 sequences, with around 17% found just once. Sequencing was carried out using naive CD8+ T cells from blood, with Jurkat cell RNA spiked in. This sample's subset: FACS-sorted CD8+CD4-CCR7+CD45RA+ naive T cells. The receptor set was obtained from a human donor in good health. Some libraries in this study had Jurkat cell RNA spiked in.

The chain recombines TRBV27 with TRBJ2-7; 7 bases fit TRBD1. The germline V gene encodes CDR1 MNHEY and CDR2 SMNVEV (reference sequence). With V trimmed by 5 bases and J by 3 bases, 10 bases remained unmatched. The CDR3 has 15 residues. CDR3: CASSPGTAEIYEQYF. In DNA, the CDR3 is TGTGCCAGCAGTCCTGGGACAGCGGAAATCTACGAGCAGTACTTC.

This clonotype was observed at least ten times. The DNA for the CDR3 is TGTGCCAGCAGCCTAGGCGCCAGCGGTGAGACCCAGTACTTC. It yields the protein CASSLGASGETQYF. This chain links TRBV6-5 with TRBJ2-5; possible D gene TRBD2, 5 bases. The germline V gene encodes CDR1 MNHEY and CDR2 SVGAGI. CDR3 length equals 14 residues. Trimming removed 6 bases from V and 5 bases from J, with 16 bases in between.

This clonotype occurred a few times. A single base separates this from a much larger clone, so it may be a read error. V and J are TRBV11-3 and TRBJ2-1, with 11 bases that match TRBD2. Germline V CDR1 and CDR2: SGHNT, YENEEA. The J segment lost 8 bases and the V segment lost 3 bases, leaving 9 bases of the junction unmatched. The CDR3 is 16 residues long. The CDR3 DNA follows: TGTGCCAGCAGCTTTTTCGTGACTAGCGGGGACGATGAGCAGTTCTTC. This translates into CASSFFVTSGDDEQFF.

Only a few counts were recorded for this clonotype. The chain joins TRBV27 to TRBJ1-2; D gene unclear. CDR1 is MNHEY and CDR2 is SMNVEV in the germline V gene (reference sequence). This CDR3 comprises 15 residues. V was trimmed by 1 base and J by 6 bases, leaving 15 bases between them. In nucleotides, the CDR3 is TGTGCCAGCAGTTTATACCTGGGGTGGGTAGATGGCTACACCTTC. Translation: CASSLYLGWVDGYTF.

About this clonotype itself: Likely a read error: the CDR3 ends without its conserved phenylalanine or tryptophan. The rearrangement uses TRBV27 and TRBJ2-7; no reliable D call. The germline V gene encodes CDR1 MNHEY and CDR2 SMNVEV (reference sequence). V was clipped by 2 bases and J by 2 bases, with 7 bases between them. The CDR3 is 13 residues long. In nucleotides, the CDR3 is TGTGCCAGCAGTTTAGGTCTGGCCTACGAGCAGTACTCC. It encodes CASSLGLAYEQYS.

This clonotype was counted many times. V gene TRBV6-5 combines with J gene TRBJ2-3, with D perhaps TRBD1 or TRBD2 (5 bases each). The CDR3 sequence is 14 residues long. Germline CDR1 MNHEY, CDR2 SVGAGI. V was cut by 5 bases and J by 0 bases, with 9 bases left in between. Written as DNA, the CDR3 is TGTGCCAGCAGTACGGGGCCGAGCACAGATACGCAGTATTTT. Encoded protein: CASSTGPSTDTQYF.

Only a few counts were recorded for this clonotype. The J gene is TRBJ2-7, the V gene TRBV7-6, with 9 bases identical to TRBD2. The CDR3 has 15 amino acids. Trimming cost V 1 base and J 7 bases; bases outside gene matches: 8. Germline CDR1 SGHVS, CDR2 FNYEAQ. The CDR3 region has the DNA TGTGCCAGCAGCTTAGGGTTGGCTAGCGGGGAAGAGCAGTACTTC. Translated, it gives CASSLGLASGEEQYF.

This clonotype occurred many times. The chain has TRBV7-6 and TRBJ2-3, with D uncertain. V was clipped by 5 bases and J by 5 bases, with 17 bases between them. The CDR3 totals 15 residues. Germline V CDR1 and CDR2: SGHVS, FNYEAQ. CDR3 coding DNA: TGTGCCAGCAGCCCGAACCCGCTCCGAGGAGATACGCAGTATTTT. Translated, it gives CASSPNPLRGDTQYF.

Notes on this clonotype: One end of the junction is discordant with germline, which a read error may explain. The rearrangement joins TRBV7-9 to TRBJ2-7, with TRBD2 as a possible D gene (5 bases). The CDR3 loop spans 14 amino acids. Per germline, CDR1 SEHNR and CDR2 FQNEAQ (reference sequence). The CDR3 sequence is CASSLAASSYERYF. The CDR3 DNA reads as TGTGCCAGCAGCTTAGCGGCTAGCTCCTACGAGCGGTACTTC. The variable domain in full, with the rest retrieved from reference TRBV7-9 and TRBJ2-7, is DTGVSQNPRHKITKRGQNVTFRCDPISEHNRLYWYRQTLGQGPEFLTYFQNEAQLEKSRLLSDRFSAERPKGSFSTLEIQRTEQGDSAMYLCASSLAASSYERYFGPGTRLTVT.